The clone carrying this T cell receptor beta chain occurred once. The sample belongs to a study of T cell clones after liver transplantation. Trimming removed 6 bases from V and 3 bases from J; junction bases left unmatched: 9. This CDR3 is 15 amino acids long. Germline V lookup: CDR1 MNHEY, CDR2 SVGAGI. The protocol was immunoSEQ multiplex PCR, while the TCRdb copy is restricted to in-frame clones and leaves out a portion. The sample contains around 97,000 clones, approximately 79% of which appear only once. The chain recombines TRBV6-5 with TRBJ2-3; 7 nucleotides line up with TRBD2. This sample comprised CD4+ T cells from blood, obtained around 44 months after liver transplant. The sequence came from a human patient who received a liver transplant. The graft donor may be the source of some T cells. Written as DNA, the CDR3 is TGTGCCAGCAGCCACGGGGGGTTGCTGACAGATACGCAGTATTTT. Its translation: CASSHGGLLTDTQYF.